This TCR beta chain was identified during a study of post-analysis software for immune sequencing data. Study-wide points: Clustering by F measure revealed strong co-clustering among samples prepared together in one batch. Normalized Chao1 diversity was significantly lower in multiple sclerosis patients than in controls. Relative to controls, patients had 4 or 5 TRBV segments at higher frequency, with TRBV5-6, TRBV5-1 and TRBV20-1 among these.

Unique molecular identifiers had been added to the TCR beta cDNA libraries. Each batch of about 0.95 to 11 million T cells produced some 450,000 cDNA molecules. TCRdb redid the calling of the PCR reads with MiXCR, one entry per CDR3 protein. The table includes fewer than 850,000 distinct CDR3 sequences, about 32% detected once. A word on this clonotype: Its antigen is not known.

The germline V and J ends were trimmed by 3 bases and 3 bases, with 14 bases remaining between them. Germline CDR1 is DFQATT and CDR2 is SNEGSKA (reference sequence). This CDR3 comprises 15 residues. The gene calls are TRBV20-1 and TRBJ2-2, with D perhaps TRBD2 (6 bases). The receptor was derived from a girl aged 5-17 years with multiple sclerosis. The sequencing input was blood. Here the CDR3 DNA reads TGCAGTGCTAGTTTCCCGGGAGTAGACACCGGGGAGCTGTTTTTT. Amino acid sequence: CSASFPGVDTGELFF.